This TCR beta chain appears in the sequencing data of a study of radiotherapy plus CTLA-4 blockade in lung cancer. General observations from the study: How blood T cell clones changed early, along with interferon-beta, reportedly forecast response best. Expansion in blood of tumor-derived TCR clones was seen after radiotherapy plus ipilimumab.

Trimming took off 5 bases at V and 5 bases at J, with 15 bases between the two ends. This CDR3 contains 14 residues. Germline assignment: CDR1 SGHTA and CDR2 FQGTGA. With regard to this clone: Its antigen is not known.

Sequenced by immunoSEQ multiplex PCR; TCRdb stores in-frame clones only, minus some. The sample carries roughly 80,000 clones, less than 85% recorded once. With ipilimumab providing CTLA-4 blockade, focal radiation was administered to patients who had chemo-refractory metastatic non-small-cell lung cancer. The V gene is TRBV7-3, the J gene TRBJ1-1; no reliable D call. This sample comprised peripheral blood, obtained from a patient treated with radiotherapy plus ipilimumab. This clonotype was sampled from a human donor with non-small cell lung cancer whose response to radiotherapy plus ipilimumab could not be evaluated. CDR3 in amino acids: CASSARRDGTEAFF. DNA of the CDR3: TGTGCCAGCAGCGCAAGGAGGGATGGGACTGAAGCTTTCTTT.